The subject of this entry is one TCR beta chain. In the authors' workflow: Reference gene primer amplification gave nucleated cell count estimates. Some clones are missing from TCRdb's copy, which holds only in-frame ones; the method was immunoSEQ multiplex PCR. V and J calls and clone size are as listed in that table; D and trimming were resolved from the DNA. The table includes about 87,000 clones, approximately 71% detected once. This entry belongs to a study of blood T cell repertoires in COVID-19. Background on the study: There were acute and convalescent COVID-19 samples, and they came from the United States, Italy and Spain. Sources were T cells, B-cell-depleted T cells, or PBMCs; the material itself was cDNA or gDNA.

The germline V gene has CDR1 SGHVT and CDR2 SQSDAQ. This CDR3 has 14 amino acids. V shed 5 bases and J 3 bases; nucleotides not matched to a gene: 6. This receptor was obtained from a woman between 45 and 65 years old with acute or convalescent COVID-19. The chain is built from TRBV7-4 and TRBJ2-5; 7 bases match TRBD2. Sequenced input: peripheral blood. CDR3 amino acids: CASSAGTNEETQYF. The CDR3 DNA follows: TGTGCCAGCAGCGCCGGGACTAATGAAGAGACCCAGTACTTC.